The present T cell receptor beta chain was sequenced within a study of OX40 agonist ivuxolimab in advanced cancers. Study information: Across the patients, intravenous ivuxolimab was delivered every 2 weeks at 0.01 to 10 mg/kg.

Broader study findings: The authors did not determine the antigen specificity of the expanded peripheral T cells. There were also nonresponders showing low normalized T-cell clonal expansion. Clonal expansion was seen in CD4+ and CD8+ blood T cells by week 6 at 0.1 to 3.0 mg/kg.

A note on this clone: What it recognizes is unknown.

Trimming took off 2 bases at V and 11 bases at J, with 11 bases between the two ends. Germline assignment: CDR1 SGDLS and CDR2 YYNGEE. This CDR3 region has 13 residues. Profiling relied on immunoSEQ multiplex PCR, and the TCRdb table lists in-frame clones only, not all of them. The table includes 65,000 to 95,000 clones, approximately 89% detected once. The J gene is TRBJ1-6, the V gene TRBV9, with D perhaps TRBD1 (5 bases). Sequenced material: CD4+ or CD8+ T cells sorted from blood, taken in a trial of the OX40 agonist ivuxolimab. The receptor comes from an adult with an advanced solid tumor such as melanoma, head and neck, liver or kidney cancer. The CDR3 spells CASSVGGVTPLHF. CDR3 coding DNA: TGTGCCAGCAGCGTTGGAGGGGTTACACCCCTCCACTTT.